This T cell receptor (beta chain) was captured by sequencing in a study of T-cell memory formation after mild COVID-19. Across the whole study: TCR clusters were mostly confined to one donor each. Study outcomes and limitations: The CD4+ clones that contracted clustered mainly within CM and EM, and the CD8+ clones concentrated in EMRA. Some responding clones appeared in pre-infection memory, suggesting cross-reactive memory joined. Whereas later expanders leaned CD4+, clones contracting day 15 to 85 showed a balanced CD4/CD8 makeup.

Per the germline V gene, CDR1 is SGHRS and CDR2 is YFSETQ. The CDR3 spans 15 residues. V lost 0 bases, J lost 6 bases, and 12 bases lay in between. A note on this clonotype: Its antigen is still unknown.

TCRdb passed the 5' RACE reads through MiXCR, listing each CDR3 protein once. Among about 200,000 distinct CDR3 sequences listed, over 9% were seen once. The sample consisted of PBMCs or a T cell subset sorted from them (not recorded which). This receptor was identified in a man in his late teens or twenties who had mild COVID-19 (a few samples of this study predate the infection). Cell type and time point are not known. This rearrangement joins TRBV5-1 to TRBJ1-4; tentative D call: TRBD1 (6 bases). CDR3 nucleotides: TGCGCCAGCAGCTTGGAACAGGGATCGGATGAAAAACTGTTTTTT. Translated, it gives CASSLEQGSDEKLFF.